What follows are 21 T cell receptor beta chains derived from one specimen sequenced in a study of blood T cells in healthy people across ages. A second about 6 to 12 cycle PCR used barcoded and J-beta primers. Each CDR3 protein is one row after TCRdb ran MiXCR on the 5' RACE reads. The sample includes roughly 800,000 distinct CDR3 sequences, around a quarter seen only once; the top ten take approximately 2.9%. The sample was also linked to a second study, of T cells of mothers and their children.

Sequencing was done on a sample of blood. These TCRs come from a boy younger than 18 in good health.

This clonotype turned up a few times. This chain connects TRBV19 to TRBJ2-1, with no clear D. V was pared by 6 bases and J by 8 bases, with 14 bases between. The CDR3 has 13 residues. Germline values: CDR1 LNHDA, CDR2 SQIVND (reference sequence). CDR3 nucleotides: TGTGCCAGTAGACCAGGTTGGTGGCATGAGCAGTTCTTC. It translates to CASRPGWWHEQFF.

The rearrangement joins TRBV6-5 to TRBJ1-1; D is uncertain. The germline V gene encodes CDR1 MNHEY and CDR2 SVGAGI. The CDR3 is 15 amino acids. Trimming stripped 2 bases from V and 1 base from J, with 11 bases between. This CDR3 is CASSYLGGRNTEAFF. As DNA, the CDR3 is TGTGCCAGCAGTTACCTTGGAGGGCGGAACACTGAAGCTTTCTTT.

J is TRBJ2-1 and V is TRBV20-1, with D uncertain. V was shortened by 1 base and J by 7 bases, with 11 bases between the two germline ends. The germline CDR1 and CDR2 sequences are DFQATT and SNEGSKA (reference sequence). The CDR3 loop spans 13 amino acids. CDR3 nucleotide sequence: TGCAGTGCTAGAGCCCCGACGAAAAATGAGCAGTTCTTC. Protein product: CSARAPTKNEQFF.

The rearrangement joins TRBV14 to TRBJ2-3, with D tentatively TRBD1 (6 bases). The germline V gene encodes CDR1 SGHDN and CDR2 FVKESK. The ends were cut back, 0 bases at V and 3 bases at J, with 13 bases in the middle. The CDR3 sequence is 16 residues long. CDR3 nucleotides: TGTGCCAGCAGCCAAGACACAGGGTGGCCGACAGATACGCAGTATTTT. It encodes CASSQDTGWPTDTQYF.

This clonotype was seen only a few times. The V call is TRBV3-1, the J call TRBJ2-7; D is undetermined. Between the trimmed V and J ends, which lost 4 bases and 2 bases, there was a span of 12 bases. There are 14 residues in the CDR3. CDR1 and CDR2 from the germline V gene are LGHDT and YNNKEL (reference sequence). CDR3 sequence (DNA): TGTGCCAGCAGCCCCAATGGCGGAACCTACGAGCAGTACTTC. It translates to CASSPNGGTYEQYF.

In its sample, this clonotype was seen a few times. The chain joins TRBV12-3 or TRBV12-4 to TRBJ1-2; D is ambiguous. The CDR3 extends over 14 amino acids. V was clipped by 3 bases and J by 8 bases, with 16 bases between them. This chain's CDR3 is CASSLYAQVTGYTF. DNA for the CDR3: TGTGCCAGCAGTTTGTACGCCCAGGTCACCGGCTACACCTTC.

The genes are TRBV18 and TRBJ2-3, with D tentatively TRBD2 (5 bases). V was pared by 6 bases and J by 4 bases, with 11 bases between. Germline V lookup: CDR1 KGHSH, CDR2 LQKENI. The CDR3 length is 13 residues. CDR3 DNA: TGTGCCAGCTCGACTACCGAGTCAGATACGCAGTATTTT. Its protein is CASSTTESDTQYF.

The rearrangement uses TRBV11-2 and TRBJ2-7, with D tentatively TRBD2 (6 bases). The germline CDR1 and CDR2 sequences are SGHAT and FQNNGV. V lost 0 bases and J 2 bases, leaving 20 bases between the germline ends. This CDR3 region has 18 residues. The CDR3 sequence: CASSLDPRDSRSTYEQYF. The CDR3 nucleotides read TGTGCCAGCAGCTTAGATCCCCGGGACTCTCGGAGCACCTACGAGCAGTACTTC.

As for this clonotype: Lacking the conserved final phenylalanine or tryptophan, this CDR3 likely reflects a read error. This chain joins TRBV5-1 and TRBJ1-6; 10 nucleotides match TRBD1. There are 16 residues in the CDR3. V shed 4 bases, J shed 10 bases, and the junction held 11 bases outside the gene matches. Germline CDR1 SGHRS, CDR2 YFSETQ. For the CDR3, the DNA is TGCGCCAGCAGCCTGATACTGGGACAGGGGAAATCACCCCTCCACCTT. Translation: CASSLILGQGKSPLHL.

V and J are TRBV12-3 or TRBV12-4 and TRBJ2-7, with D perhaps being TRBD1 or TRBD2 (5 bases each). The V end was cut by 6 bases, the J end by 1 base, with 13 bases between. The CDR3 totals 14 residues. The CDR3 DNA reads TGTGCCAGCAGCCCCAGTTGGGGGTCCTACGAGCAGTACTTC. Translated, it gives CASSPSWGSYEQYF.

This clonotype was seen more than once but under ten times. This chain joins TRBV29-1 and TRBJ2-5, with D perhaps matching TRBD2 (5 bases). V shed 0 bases and J shed 9 bases, with 17 bases lying between them. The germline V gene has CDR1 SQVTM and CDR2 ANQGSEA. CDR3 size: 14 residues. CDR3 sequence reads: CSVEDRAGPEAQYF. The CDR3 DNA sequence: TGCAGCGTTGAAGATCGGGCAGGACCGGAGGCCCAGTACTTC. The full variable domain, its missing parts supplied by reference TRBV29-1 and TRBJ2-5, is SAVISQKPSRDICQRGTSLTIQCQVDSQVTMMFWYRQQPGQSLTLIATANQGSEATYESGFVIDKFPISRPNLTFSTLTVSNMSPEDSSIYLCSVEDRAGPEAQYFGPGTRLLVL.

V usage is TRBV4-1 and J usage is TRBJ2-7, with D possibly TRBD2 on 7 matching bases. TRBJ2-5 matches the DNA end more closely, so the J call is doubtful. Germline loops: CDR1 MGHRA, CDR2 YSYEKL. The CDR3 extends over 15 amino acids. The CDR3 bases are TGCGCCAGCAGCCAAGTGGAGGGGGGGGAAGAGACCCAGTACTTC. Amino acids: CASSQVEGGEETQYF.

The chain joins TRBV2 to TRBJ2-2, with D maybe TRBD2 (5 bases). Trimming took off 4 bases at V and 5 bases at J, with 14 bases between the two ends. This CDR3 has 15 amino acids. CDR1 and CDR2 (germline): SNHLY, FYNNEI. The CDR3 protein is CASSGEGVVTGELFF. CDR3 nucleotide sequence: TGTGCCAGCAGTGGAGAGGGAGTGGTGACCGGGGAGCTGTTTTTT.

This clonotype was picked up a small number of times. The genes are TRBV10-3 and TRBJ2-1; 9 positions agree with TRBD2. V lost 4 bases to trimming and J lost 6 bases; unmatched junction nucleotides: 7. The CDR3 length is 15 residues. Germline V gene data show CDR1 as ENHRY and CDR2 as SYGVKD. CDR3 bases: TGTGCCATCAGTGTCAGAAGCGGGGGGAGCAATGAGCAGTTCTTC. This gives the protein CAISVRSGGSNEQFF.

This clonotype was seen only a few times. CDR3 protein: CASSQTTGAGEQFF. DNA for the CDR3: TGCGCCAGCAGCCAGACGACAGGGGCCGGCGAGCAGTTCTTC. The rearrangement links TRBV4-1 to TRBJ2-1; TRBD1 matches 8 bases. V shed 3 bases and J 10 bases; nucleotides not matched to a gene: 8. Germline CDR1 MGHRA, CDR2 YSYEKL. This CDR3 is built from 14 residues.

V gene TRBV6-2 or TRBV6-3 combines with J gene TRBJ2-7; D perhaps matches TRBD1 (6 bases). The CDR3 totals 17 residues. Per germline, CDR1 MNHEY and CDR2 SVGEGT. Trimming took 0 bases from V and 0 from J, leaving 15 bases between them. The CDR3 DNA is TGTGCCAGCAGTTACTCCGGATGGACAGTTTACTCCTACGAGCAGTACTTC. Its translation: CASSYSGWTVYSYEQYF.

This clonotype was seen only a few times. The chain combines TRBV7-9 with TRBJ1-2, with D uncertain. Germline loops: CDR1 SEHNR, CDR2 FQNEAQ (reference sequence). V was trimmed by 3 bases and J by 3 bases, leaving 11 bases between them. The CDR3 is 14 amino acids. The CDR3 reads CASSFRGSDYGYTF. The CDR3 region has the DNA TGTGCCAGCAGCTTTCGGGGTAGTGACTATGGCTACACCTTC.

J is TRBJ1-4 and V is TRBV2, with 8 nucleotides matching TRBD1. Germline V gives CDR1 SNHLY, CDR2 FYNNEI. The ends lost 8 bases at V and 7 bases at J; junction bases unmatched: 12. This CDR3 is 15 amino acids long. CDR3 coding DNA: TGTGCCAGCCAGGGTCCGGGACAGGATGCTGAAAAACTGTTTTTT. Its translation is CASQGPGQDAEKLFF. The full variable domain, in which reference TRBV2 and TRBJ1-4 provide the parts outside the CDR3, is EPEVTQTPSHQVTQMGQEVILRCVPISNHLYFYWYRQILGQKVEFLVSFYNNEISEKSEIFDDQFSVERPDGSNFTLKIRSTKLEDSAMYFCASQGPGQDAEKLFFGSGTQLSVL.

The V call is TRBV6-5, the J call TRBJ2-2; D possibly matches TRBD1 or TRBD2 (6 bases each). The CDR3 spans 13 residues. The V gene lost 6 bases and the J gene lost 11 bases, with 16 bases spanning the gap. Germline CDR1 MNHEY, CDR2 SVGAGI. The CDR3 reads CASSQQPGAELFF. CDR3 coding DNA: TGTGCCAGCAGCCAGCAGCCGGGGGCAGAGCTGTTTTTT.

The chain joins TRBV27 to TRBJ1-6; 7 bases agree with TRBD1. The CDR3 covers 16 residues. V dropped 4 bases and J dropped 7; count of bases not matched to a gene: 10. Per the germline V gene, CDR1 is MNHEY and CDR2 is SMNVEV (reference sequence). The CDR3 loop reads CASSSPPGQSNSPLHF. The DNA for the CDR3 is TGTGCCAGCAGTTCGCCGCCGGGACAGAGCAATTCACCCCTCCACTTT.

In this sample, this clonotype turned up a few times. The gene calls are TRBV12-3 or TRBV12-4 and TRBJ1-4; TRBD1 matches at 8 bases. Trimming removed 4 bases from V and 7 bases from J; junction bases left unmatched: 5. This CDR3 comprises 14 residues. CDR3 DNA sequence: TGTGCCAGCAGTTCGACAGGGGTTGGTGAAAAACTGTTTTTT. This sequence encodes CASSSTGVGEKLFF.